This T cell receptor (beta chain) emerged from a study of T-cell memory formation after mild COVID-19. This CDR3 comprises 15 residues. The ends were cut back, 0 bases at V and 4 bases at J, with 10 bases in the middle. Germline CDR1 and CDR2: LGHNA and YSLEER. Study results and limitations: Contracting clones from day 15 to 85 had balanced CD4/CD8; later expanders favoured CD4+. Researchers report contracting CD4+ clones mostly in CM and EM, with CD8+ clones in EMRA.

A note on this clonotype: As yet, its antigen is unknown.

TCRdb reprocessed the 5' RACE reads via MiXCR and lists one record per CDR3 protein. Of about 560,000 distinct CDR3 sequences in the sample, about a sixth are singletons; the top ten hold about 12%. This chain links TRBV4-3 with TRBJ2-4; D remains ambiguous. Sequenced: PBMCs or a T cell subset sorted from them (not recorded which). This TCR derives from an adult woman who had mild COVID-19 (a few samples of this study predate the infection). Cell type and time point are not known. In DNA form, the CDR3 reads TGCGCCAGCAGCCAAGATACGACTCCGAAAAACATTCAGTACTTC. Protein: CASSQDTTPKNIQYF.